One sample yielded the 29 T cell receptor beta chains listed below, sequenced in a study of blood T cell repertoires in COVID-19. Assay: immunoSEQ multiplex PCR; the TCRdb copy retains only in-frame clones and omits some. Of approximately 220,000 clones listed, approximately 90% are singletons. Sequenced input: PBMCs or T cells enriched from blood (not recorded which). The origin of the receptors is a man younger than 45 who had recovered from COVID-19.

This rearrangement joins TRBV24-1 to TRBJ2-5, with 9 positions matching TRBD1. The V and J ends lost 3 bases and 4 bases, in that order; junction bases with no gene match: 5. This CDR3 is built from 15 residues. From germline, CDR1 is KGHDR and CDR2 SFDVKD. For the CDR3, the DNA is TGTGCCACCAGTGATCCCACAGGGGGCGGAGAGACCCAGTACTTC. As protein: CATSDPTGGGETQYF.

This chain joins TRBV7-2 and TRBJ1-2; 7 nucleotides align to TRBD1. CDR3 size: 17 residues. Germline trimming cut 5 bases from V and 3 bases from J; bases unmatched to any gene: 15. Germline CDR1 reads SGHTA; CDR2 reads FQGNSA. CDR3 bases: TGTGCCAGCAGCCCCTCGACAGGGCGCGTTCCTTACTATGGCTACACCTTC. Translating gives CASSPSTGRVPYYGYTF.

V gene TRBV19 combines with J gene TRBJ1-4; D is ambiguous. This CDR3 has 14 amino acids. V lost 4 bases and J 2 bases, leaving 8 bases between the germline ends. The germline CDR1 and CDR2 sequences are LNHDA and SQIVND (reference sequence). In DNA, the CDR3 is TGTGCCAGTAGTAAAACAGAGACTAATGAAAAACTGTTTTTT. This gives the protein CASSKTETNEKLFF.

The chain couples TRBV5-4 to TRBJ2-5, with 9 nucleotides matching TRBD2. CDR3 length equals 15 residues. V lost 4 bases, J lost 10 bases, and 14 bases stayed unmatched. The germline CDR1 and CDR2 sequences are SGHNT and YYREEE (reference sequence). CDR3: CASSPKGLAVEDQYF. DNA for the CDR3: TGTGCCAGCAGCCCTAAGGGACTAGCTGTAGAGGACCAGTACTTC.

This clone occurred once. The chain is built from TRBV20-1 and TRBJ2-3; D not resolved. The CDR3 length is 11 residues. The germline gives CDR1 DFQATT, CDR2 SNEGSKA (reference sequence). Trimming shortened V by 3 bases and J by 5 bases, and 6 bases separated the two germline ends. Written as DNA, the CDR3 is TGCAGTGCTAGCCGAGTAGATACGCAGTATTTT. The encoded protein is CSASRVDTQYF.

The chain joins TRBV21-1 to TRBJ2-2; the D call TRBD2 from the table was never checked on the DNA. TRBV21-1 represents a pseudogene. This CDR3 region has 18 residues. CDR3 DNA: TGTGCCAGCAGCAAAGACCTCGGGACTAGCGGGGGGGAAGGGGAGCTGTTTTTT. This gives the protein CASSKDLGTSGGEGELFF.

The chain is built from TRBV3-1 (or the pseudogene TRBV3-2) and TRBJ2-1; 10 bases are shared with TRBD2. Trimming removed 0 bases from V and 7 bases from J; junction bases left unmatched: 6. This CDR3 comprises 16 residues. The germline gives CDR1 LGHDT, CDR2 YNNKEL (reference sequence). In nucleotides, the CDR3 is TGTGCCAGCAGCCAAGATCGGGGACTAGCGAGAAATGAGCAGTTCTTC. This encodes CASSQDRGLARNEQFF.

This clone was observed a few times. The chain recombines TRBV21-1 with TRBJ1-5; the D call TRBD1 from the table was never checked on the DNA. TRBV21-1 is an annotated pseudogene. The CDR3 consists of 16 residues. The CDR3 spells CASSKEIGTELGPQHF. CDR3 nucleotide sequence: TGTGCCAGCAGCAAAGAAATCGGGACAGAGTTGGGCCCCCAGCATTTT.

The rearrangement links TRBV2 to TRBJ2-6; D might be TRBD2 (6 bases). CDR1 and CDR2 (germline): SNHLY, FYNNEI. V was trimmed by 7 bases and J by 4 bases, leaving 14 bases between them. CDR3 length: 15 amino acids. CDR3: CASKLADTGANVLTF. The CDR3 DNA follows: TGTGCCAGCAAACTAGCCGACACCGGGGCCAACGTCCTGACTTTC.

The chain uses TRBV14 and TRBJ1-1, with unresolved D. This CDR3 region has 13 residues. Between the trimmed V and J ends, which lost 7 bases and 0 bases, there was a span of 9 bases. The V gene's germline CDR1 is SGHDN and CDR2 FVKESK. The CDR3 coding sequence is TGTGCCAGCACTGACGGGTTGAACACTGAAGCTTTCTTT. As protein: CASTDGLNTEAFF.

The V gene is TRBV18, the J gene TRBJ1-1; D uncertain. CDR3 length: 13 residues. Germline values: CDR1 KGHSH, CDR2 LQKENI. Trimming removed 6 bases at V and 6 bases at J, with 14 bases between. CDR3 coding DNA: TGTGCCAGCTCCCGAAAAGAGTCGGCTGAAGCTTTCTTT. Protein: CASSRKESAEAFF.

V usage is TRBV27 and J usage is TRBJ2-7; a possible D gene is TRBD1 (5 bases). The V gene's germline CDR1 is MNHEY and CDR2 SMNVEV (reference sequence). Trimming shortened V by 3 bases and J by 4 bases, and 16 bases separated the two germline ends. CDR3 length equals 15 residues. Here the CDR3 reads CASSFTSGFGYEQYF. The CDR3 DNA reads TGTGCCAGCAGTTTCACATCAGGGTTCGGGTACGAGCAGTACTTC.

The CDR3 DNA sequence: TGTGCCAGCAGCTTGGGGGGCGAGTCGATTAATGAAAAACTGTTTTTT. It translates to CASSLGGESINEKLFF. The chain uses TRBV5-6 and TRBJ1-4, with D possibly being TRBD1 (5 bases). This CDR3 is 16 amino acids long. V lost 0 bases, J lost 4 bases, and 13 bases lay in between. Germline-derived CDR1 and CDR2 are SGHDT and YYEEEE.

This clone has only one observation. The V call is TRBV5-1, the J call TRBJ1-4; TRBD1 agrees at 10 bases. The J segment lost 7 bases and the V segment lost 4 bases, leaving 10 bases of the junction unmatched. Germline V lookup: CDR1 SGHRS, CDR2 YFSETQ. The CDR3 covers 16 residues. The CDR3 DNA is TGCGCCAGCAGCCAACCGGGACAGGGGTCTCGTGAAAAACTGTTTTTT. Translated, it gives CASSQPGQGSREKLFF.

This clone has just one count. The chain uses TRBV11-2 and TRBJ1-4, with a possible D match to TRBD1 (5 bases). Germline CDR1 SGHAT, CDR2 FQNNGV. V gave up 1 base and J gave up 8 bases, with 14 bases separating them. This CDR3 has 15 amino acids. DNA of the CDR3: TGTGCCAGCAGCTTAGGAGCGGGGGGTTTGGAAAAACTGTTTTTT. This translates into CASSLGAGGLEKLFF.

The chain uses TRBV6-1 and TRBJ2-5, with TRBD2 identical over 11 bases. Looked up from germline, CDR1 is MNHNS and CDR2 is SASEGT. The CDR3 is 19 amino acids. J lost 6 bases, V lost 2 bases, and 17 bases had no gene match. The CDR3 sequence: CASSESPRGVAGGRQTQYF. DNA of the CDR3: TGTGCCAGCAGTGAAAGCCCCAGAGGAGTAGCGGGGGGGCGACAGACCCAGTACTTC.

V usage is TRBV5-1 and J usage is TRBJ1-5; D not resolved. CDR1 is SGHRS, CDR2 YFSETQ, per germline. The CDR3 covers 15 residues. With 0 bases removed from V and 7 bases from J, the gap between germline ends came to 14 bases. CDR3 amino acids: CASSLDGRETQPQHF. DNA of the CDR3: TGCGCCAGCAGCTTGGATGGGCGAGAAACCCAGCCCCAGCATTTT.

The genes are TRBV29-1 and TRBJ1-5; 7 bases are a match to TRBD1. Germline trimming cut 4 bases from V and 9 bases from J; bases unmatched to any gene: 9. Looked up from germline, CDR1 is SQVTM and CDR2 is ANQGSEA. The CDR3 sequence is 13 residues long. The CDR3 bases are TGCAGCGTTGGACAGGGACTCTCAGGGCCCCAGCATTTT. Translation gives CSVGQGLSGPQHF.

The rearrangement uses TRBV28 and TRBJ1-4, with D perhaps matching TRBD1 (6 bases). The CDR3 totals 16 residues. Germline assignment: CDR1 MDHEN and CDR2 SYDVKM. Trimming left V 1 base short and J 7 bases short, with 16 bases between. The CDR3 coding sequence is TGTGCCAGCAGTTTATTCACGGGGGGCTCGGGTGAAAAACTGTTTTTT. Translated: CASSLFTGGSGEKLFF.

The J gene is TRBJ2-7, the V gene TRBV30; maybe TRBD2 (5 bases). V lost 4 bases, J lost 2 bases, and 12 bases lay in between. CDR1 GTSNPN and CDR2 SVGIG come from the germline V gene (reference sequence). The CDR3 consists of 13 residues. CDR3 DNA: TGTGCCTGGAATGGGGAGACGGCCTACGAGCAGTACTTC. Protein: CAWNGETAYEQYF.

The gene calls are TRBV10-3 and TRBJ1-6; 8 bases map to TRBD1. V was clipped by 0 bases and J by 9 bases; unmatched bases: 4. The V gene's germline CDR1 is ENHRY and CDR2 SYGVKD. CDR3 size: 15 residues. CDR3 DNA: TGTGCCATCAGTGAGTCGACAGGGGTTGGTTCACCCCTCCACTTT. Translating it yields CAISESTGVGSPLHF.

The chain recombines TRBV11-2 with TRBJ2-1; D call uncertain. Germline CDR1 is SGHAT and CDR2 is FQNNGV. The CDR3 runs to 13 residues. The germline V and J ends were trimmed by 4 bases and 5 bases, with 9 bases remaining between them. CDR3 bases: TGTGCCAGCAGCTCGCAGATAAACAATGAGCAGTTCTTC. It is translated as CASSSQINNEQFF. Together with reference TRBV11-2 and TRBJ2-1, the CDR3 gives the full variable domain: EAGVAQSPRYKIIEKRQSVAFWCNPISGHATLYWYQQILGQGPKLLIQFQNNGVVDDSQLPKDRFSAERLKGVDSTLKIQPAKLEDSAVYLCASSSQINNEQFFGPGTRLTVL.

The chain couples TRBV28 to TRBJ1-4; D is perhaps TRBD1 (6 bases). Germline V gene sequence: CDR1 MDHEN, CDR2 SYDVKM. The V end was cut by 3 bases, the J end by 7 bases, with 21 bases between. The CDR3 contains 17 residues. The CDR3 region is CASSLSTGTGRAEKLFF. DNA of the CDR3: TGTGCCAGCAGTTTGTCCACCGGAACAGGGAGGGCTGAAAAACTGTTTTTT.

This sequence joins TRBV9 and TRBJ2-3, with 8 bases that match TRBD1. V was clipped by 2 bases and J by 0 bases; unmatched bases: 8. There are 17 residues in the CDR3. Germline V CDR1 and CDR2: SGDLS, YYNGEE. The CDR3 DNA reads as TGTGCCAGCAGCGTCCAGACAGGGGCCCTTAGCACAGATACGCAGTATTTT. Amino acids: CASSVQTGALSTDTQYF.

J is TRBJ2-2 and V is TRBV5-6; 11 bases are a match to TRBD1. V shed 4 bases, J shed 3 bases, and the junction held 5 bases outside the gene matches. CDR3 length: 16 amino acids. CDR1 is SGHDT, CDR2 YYEEEE, per germline. The DNA of the CDR3 is TGTGCCAGCAGCGCTGGGACAGGGGGTCACACCGGGGAGCTGTTTTTT. Encoded protein: CASSAGTGGHTGELFF. The whole variable domain, filled in from reference TRBV5-6 and TRBJ2-2, reads DAGVTQSPTHLIKTRGQQVTLRCSPKSGHDTVSWYQQALGQGPQFIFQYYEEEERQRGNFPDRFSGHQFPNYSSELNVNALLLGDSALYLCASSAGTGGHTGELFFGEGSRLTVL.

The rearrangement joins TRBV5-4 to TRBJ2-1, with 7 bases identical to TRBD1. This CDR3 contains 16 residues. CDR1 and CDR2 (germline): SGHNT, YYREEE (reference sequence). Unmatched junction bases numbered 6, after V lost 0 bases and J lost 3 bases. The CDR3, as DNA: TGTGCCAGCAGCTTGGTGACAGGGAGTCGCTACAATGAGCAGTTCTTC. Protein: CASSLVTGSRYNEQFF.

The V and J genes are TRBV19 and TRBJ1-2, with D perhaps TRBD1 (5 bases). Germline lookup yields CDR1 LNHDA and CDR2 SQIVND (reference sequence). Trimming removed 1 base from V and 4 bases from J, with 13 bases in between. The CDR3 is 15 amino acids. The CDR3, as DNA: TGTGCCAGTAGTATAGCCCCAACAGGACCCTATGGCTACACCTTC. This codes for CASSIAPTGPYGYTF.

Only one count was recorded for this clone. This chain joins TRBV18 and TRBJ2-5; perhaps TRBD1 as D (6 bases). The ends were cut back, 1 base at V and 0 bases at J, with 9 bases in the middle. Germline CDR1 reads KGHSH; CDR2 reads LQKENI. The CDR3 is 15 amino acids. The CDR3 nucleotides are TGTGCCAGCTCACCACAAGGACAGCACCAAGAGACCCAGTACTTC. As protein: CASSPQGQHQETQYF.

J is TRBJ2-6 and V is TRBV5-4; 7 nucleotides line up with TRBD1. Germline V lookup: CDR1 SGHNT, CDR2 YYREEE (reference sequence). J gave up 3 bases and V 2 bases, and 8 bases lay outside the gene matches. This CDR3 has 17 residues. This chain's CDR3 is CASSLQGNVVGANVLTF. CDR3 sequence (DNA): TGTGCCAGCAGCTTACAGGGGAATGTCGTTGGGGCCAACGTCCTGACTTTC.